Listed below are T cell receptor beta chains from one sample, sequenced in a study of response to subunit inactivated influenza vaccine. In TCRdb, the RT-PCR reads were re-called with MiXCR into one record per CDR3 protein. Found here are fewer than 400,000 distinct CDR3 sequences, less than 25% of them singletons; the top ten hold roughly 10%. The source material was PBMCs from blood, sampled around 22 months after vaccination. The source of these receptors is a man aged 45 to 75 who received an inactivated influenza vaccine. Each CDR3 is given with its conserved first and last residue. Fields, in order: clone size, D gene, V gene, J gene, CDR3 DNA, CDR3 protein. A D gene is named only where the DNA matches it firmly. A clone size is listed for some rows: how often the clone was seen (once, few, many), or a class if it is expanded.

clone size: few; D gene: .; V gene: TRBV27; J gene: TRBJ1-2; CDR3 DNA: TGTGCCAGCAGTTTATTCTCGATGAGTGGCTACACCTTC; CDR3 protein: CASSLFSMSGYTF
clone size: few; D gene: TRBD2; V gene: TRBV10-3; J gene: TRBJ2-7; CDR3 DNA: TGTGCCATCAGTGTAGAAAGCGGGAGAGGGTACGAGCAGTACTTC; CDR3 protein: CAISVESGRGYEQYF
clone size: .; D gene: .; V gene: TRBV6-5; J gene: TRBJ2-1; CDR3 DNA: TGTGCCAGCAGTTACTACCGGTCTGGGGGGTACAGTGAGCAGTTCTTC; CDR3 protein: CASSYYRSGGYSEQFF
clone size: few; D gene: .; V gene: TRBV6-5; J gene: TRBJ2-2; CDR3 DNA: TGTGCCAGCAGTTACTCTCAGTCTGGCCCCGGGGAGCTGTTTTTT; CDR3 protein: CASSYSQSGPGELFF
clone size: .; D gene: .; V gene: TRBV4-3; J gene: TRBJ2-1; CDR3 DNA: TGCGCCAGCAGCCAGGCTATCTTCTCGAGGGGCAGAGAGCAGTTCTTC; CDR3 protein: CASSQAIFSRGREQFF
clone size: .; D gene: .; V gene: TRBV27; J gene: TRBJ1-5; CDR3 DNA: TGTGCCAGCAGTCCACAGGGTTGGCAGCCCCAGCATTTT; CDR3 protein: CASSPQGWQPQHF
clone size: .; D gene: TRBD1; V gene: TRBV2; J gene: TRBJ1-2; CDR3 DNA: TGTGCCAGCAGAGAACAGGGGGCAGGGGGCTACACCTTC; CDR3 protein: CASREQGAGGYTF
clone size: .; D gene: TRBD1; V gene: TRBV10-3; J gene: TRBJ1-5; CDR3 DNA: TGTGCCATCAGTGATCGTGTGTCAGGGGGTAACAATCAGCCCCAGCATTTT; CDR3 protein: CAISDRVSGGNNQPQHF
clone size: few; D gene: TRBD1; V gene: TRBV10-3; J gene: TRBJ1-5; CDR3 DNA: TGTGCCATCAGCCCACAGGGGATTGACCAGCCCCAGCATTTT; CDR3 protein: CAISPQGIDQPQHF
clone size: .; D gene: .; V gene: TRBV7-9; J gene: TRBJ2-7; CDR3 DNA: TGTGCCAGCAGCTTGAGCCAGGGCACGGGCTACGAGCAGTACTTC; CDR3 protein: CASSLSQGTGYEQYF
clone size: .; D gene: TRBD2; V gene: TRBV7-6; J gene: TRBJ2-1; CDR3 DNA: TGTGCCAGCAGCGCGGGAGCTAGGAGCTCCTACAATGAGCAGTTCTTC; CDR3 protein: CASSAGARSSYNEQFF
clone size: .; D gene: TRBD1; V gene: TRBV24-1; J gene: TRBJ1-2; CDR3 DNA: TGTGCCACCGCTTACGACAGGGGGCGCGGTGGCTATGGCTACACCTTC; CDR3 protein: CATAYDRGRGGYGYTF
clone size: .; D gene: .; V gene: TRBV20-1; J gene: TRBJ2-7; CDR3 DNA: TGCAGTGCCAACGACTACGAGCAGTACTTC; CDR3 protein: CSANDYEQYF
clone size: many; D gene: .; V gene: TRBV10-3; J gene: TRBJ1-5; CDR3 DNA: TGTGCCATCAGTGATCGAAGTAATCAGCCCCAGCATTTT; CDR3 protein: CAISDRSNQPQHF
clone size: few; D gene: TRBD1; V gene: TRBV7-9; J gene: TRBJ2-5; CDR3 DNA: TGTGCCAGCAGCCACGGGACAGGAGTCCAGGAGACCCAGTACTTC; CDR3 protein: CASSHGTGVQETQYF
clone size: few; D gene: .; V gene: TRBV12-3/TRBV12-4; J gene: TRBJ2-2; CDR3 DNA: TGTGCCAGCAGTTTATTGACAGCGGAGCTGTTTTTT; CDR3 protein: CASSLLTAELFF
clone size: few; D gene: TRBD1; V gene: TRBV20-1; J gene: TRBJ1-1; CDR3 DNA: TGCAGTGCTAGAGACAGGGACAGGGGGTGGAACACTGAAGCTTTCTTT; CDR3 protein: CSARDRDRGWNTEAFF
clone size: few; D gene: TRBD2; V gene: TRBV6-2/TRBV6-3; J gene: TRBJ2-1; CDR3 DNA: TGTGCCAGCATCGCGGGGGGGAGCTCCTACAATGAGCAGTTCTTC; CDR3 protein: CASIAGGSSYNEQFF
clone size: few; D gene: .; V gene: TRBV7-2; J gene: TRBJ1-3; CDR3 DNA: TGTGCCAGCAGCGCTCCCGGATCACTTTCTGGAAACACCATATATTTT; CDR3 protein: CASSAPGSLSGNTIYF
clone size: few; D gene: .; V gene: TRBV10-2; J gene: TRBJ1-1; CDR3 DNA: TGCGCCAGCACTGAGTACATCCTGGTGAACACTGAAGCTTTCTTT; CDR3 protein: CASTEYILVNTEAFF
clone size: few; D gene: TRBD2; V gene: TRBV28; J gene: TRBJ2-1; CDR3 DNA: TGTGCCAGCAGTTTGGCCCTCGGACTAGCGGGAGGCGGTGAGCAGTTCTTC; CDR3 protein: CASSLALGLAGGGEQFF
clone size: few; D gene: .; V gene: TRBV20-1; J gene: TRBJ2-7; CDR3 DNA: TGCAGTTCAACCAACCGCTACGAGCAGTACTTC; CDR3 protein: CSSTNRYEQYF
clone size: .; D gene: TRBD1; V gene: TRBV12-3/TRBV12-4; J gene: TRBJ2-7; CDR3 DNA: TGTGCCAGCGGCCGAGGGGGCTTAGTAAGAGACGAGCAGTACTTC; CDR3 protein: CASGRGGLVRDEQYF
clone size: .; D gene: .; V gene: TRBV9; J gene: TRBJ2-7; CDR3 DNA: TGTGCCAGCAGCGTAGACAGGGAGGCTAGCGACGAGCAGTACTTC; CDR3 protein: CASSVDREASDEQYF
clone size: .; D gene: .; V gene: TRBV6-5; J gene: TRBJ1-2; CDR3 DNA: TGTGCCAGCAGTTACACGGGGGGGGAATCCTATGGCTACACCTTC; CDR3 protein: CASSYTGGESYGYTF
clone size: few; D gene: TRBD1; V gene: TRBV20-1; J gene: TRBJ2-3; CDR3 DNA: TGCAGTGCTAGACCTCTGACAGGGGATGGAGATACGCAGTATTTT; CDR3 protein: CSARPLTGDGDTQYF
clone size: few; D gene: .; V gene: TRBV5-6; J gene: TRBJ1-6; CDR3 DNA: TGTGCCAGCAGCTTACCGTCCAATTCACCCCTCCACTTT; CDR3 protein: CASSLPSNSPLHF
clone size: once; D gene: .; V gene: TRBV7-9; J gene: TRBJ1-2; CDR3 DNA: TGTGCCAGCAGCTTAGTGCCGGGTCAGTATGGCTACACCTTC; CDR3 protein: CASSLVPGQYGYTF
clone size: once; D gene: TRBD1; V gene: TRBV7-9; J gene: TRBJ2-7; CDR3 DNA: TGTGCCAGCATCGGGGACAGGGTAAAAGTAGGCGAGCAGTACTTC; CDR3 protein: CASIGDRVKVGEQYF
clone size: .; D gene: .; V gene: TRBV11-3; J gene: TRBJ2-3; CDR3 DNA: TGTGCCAGCAGCTTAGACGGGCAGAGAGATACGCAGTATTTT; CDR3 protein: CASSLDGQRDTQYF
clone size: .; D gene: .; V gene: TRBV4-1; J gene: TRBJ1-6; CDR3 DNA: TGCGCCAGCAGCCAAGAAATACGGTCTCGGGTCGTAGTGACGGGGTCACCCCTCCACTTT; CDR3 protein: CASSQEIRSRVVVTGSPLHF
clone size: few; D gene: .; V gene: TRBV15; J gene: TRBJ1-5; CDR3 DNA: TGTGCCACCAGCAGAGGTAGCAATCAGCCCCAGCATTTT; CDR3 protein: CATSRGSNQPQHF
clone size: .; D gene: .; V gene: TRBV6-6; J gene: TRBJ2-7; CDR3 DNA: TGTGCCAGCAGTAGTCCGGGGACCTACGAGCAGTACTTC; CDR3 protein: CASSSPGTYEQYF
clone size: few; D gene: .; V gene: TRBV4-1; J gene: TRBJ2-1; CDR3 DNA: TGCGCCAGCAGCCAAGATGGTAGAACAGAGAAGCAGTTCTTC; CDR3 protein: CASSQDGRTEKQFF
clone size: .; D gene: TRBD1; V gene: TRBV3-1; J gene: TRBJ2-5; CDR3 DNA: TGTGCCAGCAGCCAAGATCCACGGACAGGGGGCTTTGGGGAGACCCAGTACTTC; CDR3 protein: CASSQDPRTGGFGETQYF
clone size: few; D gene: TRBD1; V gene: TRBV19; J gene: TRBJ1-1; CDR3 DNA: TGTGCCAGTAGTATACTCGCAGGGGGCGAAGCTTTCTTT; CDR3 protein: CASSILAGGEAFF
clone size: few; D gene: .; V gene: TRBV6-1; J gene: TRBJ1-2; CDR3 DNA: TGTGCCAGCAGTGAAGCGCAAGGGTTCTCTGGCTACACCTTC; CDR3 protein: CASSEAQGFSGYTF
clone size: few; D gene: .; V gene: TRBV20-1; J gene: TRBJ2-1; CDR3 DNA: TGCAGTGCTAGAGGGGGGGCGGGTAATGAGCAGTTCTTC; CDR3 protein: CSARGGAGNEQFF
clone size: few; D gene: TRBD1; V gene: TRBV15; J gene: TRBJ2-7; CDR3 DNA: TGTGCCACCAGCAGAGGGGACAGGGGTTACGAGCAGTACTTC; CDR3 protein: CATSRGDRGYEQYF
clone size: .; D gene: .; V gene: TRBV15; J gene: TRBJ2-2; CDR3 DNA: TGTGCCACCCAGAACGGCAGGGTTAACACCGGGGAGCTGTTTTTT; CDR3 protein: CATQNGRVNTGELFF
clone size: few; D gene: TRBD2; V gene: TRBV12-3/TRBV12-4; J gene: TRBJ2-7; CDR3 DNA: TGTGCCAGCAAACGGACTAGCTGGGCCGAGCAGTACTTC; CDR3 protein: CASKRTSWAEQYF
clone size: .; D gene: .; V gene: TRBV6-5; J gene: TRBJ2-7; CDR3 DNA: TGTGCCAGCAGCCAGGGTAGTAACGAGCAGTACTTC; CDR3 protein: CASSQGSNEQYF
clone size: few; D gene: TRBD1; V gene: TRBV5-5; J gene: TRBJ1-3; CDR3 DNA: TGTGCCAGCAGCCCCGGGACAGGACTAGGAAACACCATATATTTT; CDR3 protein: CASSPGTGLGNTIYF
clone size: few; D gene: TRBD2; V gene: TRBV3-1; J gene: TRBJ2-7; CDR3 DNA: TGTGCCAGCAGCCCGGGACTAGCGGGCGATTCCTACGAGCAGTACTTC; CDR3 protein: CASSPGLAGDSYEQYF
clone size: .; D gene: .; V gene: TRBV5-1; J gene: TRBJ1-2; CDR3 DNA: TGCGCCAGCAGCTTGGTCAGCGAATCCTATGGCTACACCTTC; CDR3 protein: CASSLVSESYGYTF
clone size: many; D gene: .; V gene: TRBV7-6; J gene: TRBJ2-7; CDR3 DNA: TGTGCCAGCAGCCGATTGGACAGATCCTACGAGCAGTACTTC; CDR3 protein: CASSRLDRSYEQYF
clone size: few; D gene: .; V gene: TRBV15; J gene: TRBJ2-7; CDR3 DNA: TGTGCCACCAGCATCTTTGGCTGGGGGCAGTACTTC; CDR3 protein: CATSIFGWGQYF
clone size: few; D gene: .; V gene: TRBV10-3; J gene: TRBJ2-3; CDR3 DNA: TGTGCCATCAGTGAGGGGGGGACTAGCACAGATACGCAGTATTTT; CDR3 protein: CAISEGGTSTDTQYF
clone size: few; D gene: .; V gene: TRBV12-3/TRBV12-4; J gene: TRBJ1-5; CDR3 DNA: TGTGCCAGCAGTTCCCAACAGGGTATCAATCAGCCCCAGCATTTT; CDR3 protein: CASSSQQGINQPQHF
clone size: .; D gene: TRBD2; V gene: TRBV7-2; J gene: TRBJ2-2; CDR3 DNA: TGTGCCAGCAGCCCAAGCGGGACGAACACCGGGGAGCTGTTTTTT; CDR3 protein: CASSPSGTNTGELFF
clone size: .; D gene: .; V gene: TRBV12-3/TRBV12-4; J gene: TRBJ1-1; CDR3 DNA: TGTGCCAGCAGTTTCGGCCCGTCGAGGGCTTTCTTT; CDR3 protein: CASSFGPSRAFF
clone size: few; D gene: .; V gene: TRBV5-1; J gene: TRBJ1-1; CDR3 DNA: TGCGCCAGCAGCCTCAACGGGGGCGAAGCTTTCTTT; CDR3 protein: CASSLNGGEAFF
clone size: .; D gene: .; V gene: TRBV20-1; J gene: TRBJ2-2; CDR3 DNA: TGCAGTGCTAGAGATAGCGCGAACACCGGGGAGCTGTTTTTT; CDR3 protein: CSARDSANTGELFF
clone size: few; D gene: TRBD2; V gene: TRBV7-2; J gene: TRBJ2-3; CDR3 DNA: TGTGCCAGCAGCCTCCTAGCGGGAGGAATCACAGATACGCAGTATTTT; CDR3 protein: CASSLLAGGITDTQYF